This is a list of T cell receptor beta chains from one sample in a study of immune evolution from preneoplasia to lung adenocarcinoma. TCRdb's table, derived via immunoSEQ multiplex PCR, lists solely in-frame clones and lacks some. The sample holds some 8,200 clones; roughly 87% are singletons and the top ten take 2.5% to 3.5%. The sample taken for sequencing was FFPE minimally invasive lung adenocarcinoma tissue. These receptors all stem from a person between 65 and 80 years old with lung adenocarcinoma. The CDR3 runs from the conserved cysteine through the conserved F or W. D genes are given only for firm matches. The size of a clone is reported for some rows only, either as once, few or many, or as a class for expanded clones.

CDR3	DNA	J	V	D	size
CASSLRALTKAFF	TGTGCCAGCAGCTTGAGGGCCCTCACTAAAGCTTTCTTT	TRBJ1-1	TRBV5-4	NA	NA
CASSQIASGSALAKNIQYF	TGTGCCAGCAGCCAGATTGCTAGCGGGAGCGCCCTAGCCAAAAACATTCAGTACTTC	TRBJ2-4	TRBV4-2	TRBD2	NA
CASSSSNTGELFF	TGTGCCAGCAGCTCTTCGAACACCGGGGAGCTGTTTTTT	TRBJ2-2	TRBV7-3	NA	NA
CASSLSGTSNYGYTF	TGCGCCAGCAGCTTGTCAGGGACCTCTAACTATGGCTACACCTTC	TRBJ1-2	TRBV5-1	NA	NA
CASSEGGASGYNEQFF	TGTGCCAGCAGTGAGGGTGGGGCTAGCGGCTACAATGAGCAGTTCTTC	TRBJ2-1	TRBV25-1	TRBD2	NA
CASSYSTGGYEQYF	TGTGCCAGCAGTTACTCAACAGGGGGCTACGAGCAGTACTTC	TRBJ2-7	TRBV6-5	TRBD1	once
CASSLGGRGYTEAFF	TGCGCCAGCAGCTTAGGAGGCAGGGGATATACTGAAGCTTTCTTT	TRBJ1-1	TRBV5-1	NA	NA
CAGKDKGGKPEAFF	TGTGCCGGAAAGGATAAGGGGGGAAAGCCTGAAGCTTTCTTT	TRBJ1-1	TRBV30	NA	NA
CASSPDSGSHNEQFF	TGTGCCAGCAGCCCCGATAGCGGGAGCCACAATGAGCAGTTCTTC	TRBJ2-1	TRBV7-2	TRBD2	NA
CASSRGQHSYEQYF	TGTGCCAGTAGTAGGGGACAGCACTCCTACGAGCAGTACTTC	TRBJ2-7	TRBV19	TRBD1	NA
CASSHGTGGQKKLFF	TGTGCCAGCAGCCACGGGACAGGCGGTCAGAAAAAACTGTTTTTT	TRBJ1-4	TRBV11-2	TRBD1	NA
CAWSGAAYGGYGYTF	TGTGCCTGGAGTGGGGCGGCTTACGGCGGCTATGGCTACACCTTC	TRBJ1-2	TRBV30	NA	NA
CASSEALGGREQYF	TGTGCCAGCAGTGAAGCGCTGGGGGGCCGCGAGCAGTACTTC	TRBJ2-7	TRBV2	NA	NA
CATSRDRGGGAEEQYF	TGTGCCACCAGCAGAGATCGGGGCGGGGGGGCAGAAGAGCAGTACTTC	TRBJ2-7	TRBV15	TRBD2	NA
CASSFDRAYEQYF	TGTGCCAGCAGCTTTGACAGGGCCTACGAGCAGTACTTC	TRBJ2-7	TRBV5-4	TRBD1	NA
CASSLSTVYSGNTIYF	TGTGCCAGCTCACTCTCCACAGTCTACTCTGGAAACACCATATATTTT	TRBJ1-3	TRBV18	NA	NA
CASSSGKTSGGTDTQYF	TGTGCCAGCAGCAGTGGGAAGACTAGCGGGGGCACAGATACGCAGTATTTT	TRBJ2-3	TRBV5-8	TRBD2	NA
CASSKRSSYNEQFF	TGTGCCAGCAGCAAGCGGAGCTCCTACAATGAGCAGTTCTTC	TRBJ2-1	TRBV27	NA	NA
CAWSKGTSGAGYTF	TGTGCCTGGAGTAAGGGGACTTCCGGGGCCGGCTACACCTTC	TRBJ1-2	TRBV30	NA	NA
CSVEGGNTEAFF	TGCAGCGTTGAGGGCGGGAACACTGAAGCTTTCTTT	TRBJ1-1	TRBV29-1	NA	NA
CASSLVGGITDTQYF	TGTGCCAGCAGCTTAGTCGGGGGGATCACAGATACGCAGTATTTT	TRBJ2-3	TRBV11-2	TRBD2	few
CASRQGMGPDTQYF	TGTGCCAGCAGACAGGGGATGGGCCCAGATACGCAGTATTTT	TRBJ2-3	TRBV2	TRBD1	NA
CASSPTGGIHGYTF	TGTGCCAGCAGTCCCACCGGGGGGATTCATGGCTACACCTTC	TRBJ1-2	TRBV6-6	NA	NA
CASQGVYGYTF	TGTGCCAGCCAGGGGGTCTATGGCTACACCTTC	TRBJ1-2	TRBV6-6	TRBD1	NA